Here is one T cell receptor beta chain with its context. This clone was counted many times. Its specific antigen is unknown. One base away there is no much larger clone; base qualities are not given. The same CDR3 can be traced to other DNA sequences in this sample. Participants in the prospective study were enrolled through a virtual design, were aged about 18 to 90 years, and lived in roughly 26 United States geographic areas. Cohort assignment in the prospective study relied on participant-reported clinical history from a screening survey and a study questionnaire. In the prospective study, whole blood, serum and a nasopharyngeal or oropharyngeal swab were collected from each participant by mobile phlebotomists. Participants in the prospective study had the option to provide additional blood draws and questionnaires over an approximately two-month period. Prospective study blood samples were shipped either frozen or at room temperature before DNA extraction.

The record originates from a study of blood T cell repertoires in COVID-19 (dated by TCRdb to the early 2020s). For context, the study as a whole: Collaborator samples came from the United States, Italy and Spain and covered acute and convalescent phases of COVID-19. The material from the prospective study consisted of cDNA or gDNA derived from T cells, B-cell-depleted T cells, or PBMCs. Deeply sampled blood TCRbeta repertoires from subjects exposed to, actively infected with, or recovered from COVID-19 were included in the dataset. A freely available public database, intended as a resource for researchers studying the immune response to SARS-CoV-2, is where the repertoires were released. Samples came from the ongoing ImmuneRACE study (first 160 participants) plus 1,254 subjects from 6 global collaborators. The sample metadata nearly always contained a de-identified subject ID, COVID-19 status, age in years and sex. Where HLA class I and class II types were available, the types were taken from metadata supplied by the sample provider, not from assay-based typing. What the study reported, not specific to this receptor: How much clinical and demographic metadata was included differed by source and by participant, and the metadata was provided uncurated.

Taken from cysteine to phenylalanine, the CDR3 has 15 residues. Kept here is only the CDR3 DNA, which spans 45 bases and is read in frame from base 1. CDR1 and CDR2 are read off the germline V gene (reference sequence) as GTSNPN and SVGIG. Here V drops 3 bases and J drops 6 bases, and the junction holds 6 bases not matched to any gene. TCRbeta CDR3 regions were amplified from genomic DNA by means of the immunoSEQ Assay, a bias-controlled multiplex PCR. As for how the authors treated the data: The number of nucleated cells in each sample was estimated by amplification of reference gene primers within the assay. To quantify the absolute abundance of each unique TCRbeta CDR3 rearrangement, sequence reads were collapsed and filtered. Productive Simpson clonality was computed per sample as the square root of Simpson's diversity index over productive rearrangements. TCRdb retrieved this table from immuneACCESS and kept in-frame rearrangements only. Not all clones are present; in checked studies, unresolved V genes account for under half, and no reason is known for the remainder. V and J calls and clone size are given by that table; D and trimming were obtained from the DNA. The sample table shows approximately 150,000 clones, and 81% are seen once. The ten largest account for roughly 5.7% of the sample.

The chain uses TRBV30 and TRBJ2-1; 12 central bases correspond to TRBD2. The clonotype comes from a woman aged 40 to 49 with acute COVID-19. The sample was PBMCs or T cells enriched from blood (not recorded which). Here the CDR3 is given as CAWSVGTSGRNEQFF. The nucleotides are TGTGCCTGGAGCGTAGGGACTAGCGGGCGCAATGAGCAGTTCTTC.